This TCR beta chain is drawn from a study of spatial heterogeneity in lung cancer. Study in general: Sequencing consistently turned up more beta-chain sequences than alpha-chain sequences. Mean representation of each unique TCR and UMI combination in the raw reads exceeded eight occurrences.

Time point: sample taken at primary tumor resection. The sample holds many counts of this clonotype. Its antigen is as yet unknown. Findings and limits, study-wide: Tumoral mutation counts were tracked by counts of expanded intratumoral alpha and beta TCRs. In tumor T cells, estimated coverage reached roughly 7% for alpha chains and 13% for beta chains.

A unique molecular identifier was carried by every single TCR cDNA molecule. TCRdb re-called the 5' RACE reads through MiXCR, storing one row per CDR3 protein. Of about 22,000 distinct CDR3 sequences in the sample, 2.8% were seen once. The CDR3 contains 16 residues. Germline V gene lookup returns CDR1 MNHNS and CDR2 SASEGT. V was pared by 6 bases and J by 0 bases, with 12 bases between. The chain links TRBV6-1 to TRBJ2-6; D is unresolved. Sequences were derived from lung tumor tissue, sampled at surgery. The receptor was isolated from a male donor with early-stage non-small cell lung cancer. The CDR3, as DNA: TGTGCCAGCAGCCCCACTGCCAGCTCTGGGGCCAACGTCCTGACTTTC. Translation gives CASSPTASSGANVLTF.